This T cell receptor (beta chain) was captured in a study of T cells in Graves' hyperthyroidism and ophthalmopathy. Study findings and constraints: Most clonotypes expanded in thyroid above 0.001 were likewise present in blood.

Using RNA transcripts as the source, TCR beta CDR3 regions were amplified. The HTBI set primed first-round TCR CDR3 RT-PCR. TCRdb re-derived calls from the multiplex PCR reads in MiXCR, one entry per CDR3 protein. The data show 380,000 or so distinct CDR3 sequences, with about 20% seen just once and 3% to 4.5% held by the top ten. As regards this clonotype: Its antigen remains unknown. A much larger clone sits a single nucleotide away, making a read error possible. The conserved phenylalanine or tryptophan normally closing the CDR3 is absent here, so this likely arose from a read error.

Graves' hyperthyroidism qualified as stable when ophthalmopathy did not progress within 18 months. Orbital computed tomography, thyroid ultrasound, serum thyroxine and TRAb, and clinical symptoms together informed the diagnoses. PBMCs were derived from about 10 ml fresh peripheral blood. The CDR3 is 12 amino acids. Trimming took 5 bases from V and 4 from J, leaving 8 bases between them. Sequenced: blood. This chain links TRBV12-3 or TRBV12-4 with TRBJ1-2, with unresolved D. The TCR sequence derives from a young woman with Graves' hyperthyroidism. Here the CDR3 reads CASSGNPYGYTL. In DNA form, the CDR3 reads TGTGCCAGCAGTGGTAATCCCTATGGCTACACCTTG.